What follows is one T cell receptor beta chain and its context. Its target antigen remains unknown. There are no base qualities to consult, and no much larger clone falls within one base. One collaborating source in Seattle enrolled patients while the patients were actively infected and followed the patients over time throughout the course of disease. Each collaborating institution followed its own protocols to collect whole blood in K2EDTA tubes. Collaborator samples were shipped for TCRbeta analysis as frozen whole blood, isolated PBMCs, or DNA extracted from either sample type. The data originate from a study of blood T cell repertoires in COVID-19 (dated by TCRdb to 2018 to 2021). At the level of the whole study: Collaborator samples came from the United States, Italy and Spain and covered acute and convalescent phases of COVID-19. The material from the prospective study consisted of cDNA or gDNA derived from T cells, B-cell-depleted T cells, or PBMCs. Deeply sampled blood TCRbeta repertoires from subjects exposed to, actively infected with, or recovered from COVID-19 were included in the dataset. The repertoires were released in a freely available public database intended as a resource for research on the immune response to SARS-CoV-2. Samples were obtained from the ongoing ImmuneRACE study (first 160 participants) and from 1,000 to 1,500 subjects provided by 6 global collaborators. Sample metadata almost always included a de-identified subject ID, COVID-19 status, age in years and sex. Where HLA class I and class II types were available, the types were taken from metadata supplied by the sample provider, not from assay-based typing. The research as a whole found: The amount of clinical and demographic metadata varied by source and participant and was provided uncurated.

In the germline V gene, CDR1 corresponds to SGHDT and CDR2 to YYEEEE. Between the V and J ends, shortened by 4 bases and 0 bases respectively, the junction contains 11 bases. From its cysteine to its phenylalanine, the CDR3 spans 15 amino acids. Only CDR3 DNA is held: 45 bases, read in frame from base 1. The immunoSEQ Assay, a bias-controlled multiplex PCR, was used to amplify TCRbeta CDR3 regions from genomic DNA. Regarding the original processing steps: Within the assay, amplification of reference gene primers was used to estimate how many nucleated cells each sample contained. To quantify the absolute abundance of each unique TCRbeta CDR3 rearrangement, sequence reads were collapsed and filtered. For each sample, productive Simpson clonality was calculated as the square root of Simpson's diversity index across productive rearrangements. Sourced from immuneACCESS, this table was stored by TCRdb with only in-frame sequences that have V and J called. A share of the clones is absent; for the studies checked, an unresolved V gene accounts for under half, and the remainder has no known explanation. V and J calls and clone size are as listed in that table; D and trimming were resolved from the DNA. Within this sample are roughly 200,000 clones, with 80% to 90% of them counted one time only. The top ten clones comprise 8% to 11% of the sample.

The rearranged segments are TRBV5-6 and TRBJ1-3; TRBD1 is a weak D gene call, 6 bases matching. The receptor was isolated from a woman older than 75 with COVID-19, enrolled during active disease. Sequenced material: peripheral blood. Here is the DNA: TGTGCCAGCAGCCCACCGACAGGCTCTGGAAACACCATATATTTT. This codes for CASSPPTGSGNTIYF.